This T cell receptor (beta chain) was identified in a study of blood T cell repertoires in COVID-19. Study as a whole: Some COVID-19 samples were acute and others convalescent; all came from the United States, Italy and Spain.

The repertoire was sequenced with immunoSEQ multiplex PCR; TCRdb's copy has only in-frame clones and lacks some. In the table there are fewer than 250,000 clones, 70% to 90% of which are singletons. Germline V CDR1 and CDR2: MGHRA, YSYEKL. The V and J ends lost 0 bases and 6 bases respectively, with 14 bases between them. CDR3 size: 15 residues. This sequence originates from a man aged 55 to 69 with acute or convalescent COVID-19. J is TRBJ1-1 and V is TRBV4-1; perhaps TRBD1 as D (5 bases). The sample consisted of peripheral blood. The CDR3 protein is CASSQDLGVKAEAFF. CDR3 in DNA: TGCGCCAGCAGCCAAGATCTAGGGGTGAAGGCTGAAGCTTTCTTT.